One and the same sample provided the 24 T cell receptor beta chains below, sequenced in a study of cytomegalovirus exposure and HLA in healthy donors. PCR employed 60 Vbeta and 13 Jbeta primers. The repertoire was sequenced with immunoSEQ multiplex PCR; TCRdb's copy has only in-frame clones and lacks some. The sample consists of under 150,000 clones, under 90% of them appearing once. The sequencing sample was made of PBMCs. These receptors were obtained from a male donor in good health and CMV-seronegative.

The genes are TRBV7-2 and TRBJ2-1, with 7 bases matching TRBD2. The germline gives CDR1 SGHTA, CDR2 FQGNSA. V was pared by 5 bases and J by 7 bases, with 11 bases of the junction left unmatched. The CDR3 has 15 amino acids. CDR3 in DNA: TGTGCCAGCAGCCTTACGCCCGGGGGGAGGAATGAGCAGTTCTTC. Translation: CASSLTPGGRNEQFF.

This chain uses TRBV5-4 with TRBJ2-5; 9 positions agree with TRBD1. The assigned J gene may be wrong: the sequence end matches TRBJ2-7 better. Germline CDR1 SGHNT, CDR2 YYREEE (reference sequence). The CDR3 extends over 16 amino acids. CDR3 coding DNA: TGTGCCAGCAGCTTGGCCGTAAGGGGACAGGGCTACGAGCAGTACTTC. This encodes CASSLAVRGQGYEQYF.

The chain recombines TRBV6-5 with TRBJ2-1; 7 bases fit TRBD1. Germline CDR1 reads MNHEY; CDR2 reads SVGAGI. This CDR3 is 13 amino acids long. The trim removed 6 bases at V and 9 bases at J, leaving 8 bases unmatched. CDR3 protein: CASSLGSGGEQFF. Here the CDR3 DNA reads TGTGCCAGCAGCTTGGGATCAGGGGGTGAGCAGTTCTTC.

The V gene is TRBV7-2, the J gene TRBJ2-1; TRBD1 might be the D (5 bases). The CDR3 extends over 13 amino acids. Germline loops: CDR1 SGHTA, CDR2 FQGNSA. V lost 4 bases and J 9 bases, leaving 13 bases between the germline ends. CDR3 amino acids: CASSSGPDSEQFF. The CDR3 region has the DNA TGTGCCAGCAGCTCCGGACCCGACAGTGAGCAGTTCTTC.

The chain carries TRBV7-9 and TRBJ1-2; TRBD1 matches 9 bases. Germline CDR1 is SEHNR and CDR2 is FQNEAQ (reference sequence). This CDR3 spans 15 amino acids. The junction had 7 bases not matched to a gene; V was cut back by 3 bases and J by 5 bases. CDR3 nucleotide sequence: TGTGCCAGCAGCTTCGACAGGGGGTCCGGATATGGCTACACCTTC. It translates to CASSFDRGSGYGYTF.

The chain has TRBV6-4 and TRBJ2-3; no reliable D call. Trimming left V 8 bases short and J 5 bases short, with 14 bases between. The CDR3 is made up of 13 amino acids. CDR1 and CDR2 (germline): MRHNA, SNTAGT. In nucleotides, the CDR3 is TGTGCCAGCTTCCCTCAGGTTGGAGATACGCAGTATTTT. Its protein is CASFPQVGDTQYF.

This clone was counted between two and nine times. This chain uses TRBV7-9 with TRBJ1-1, with a tentative D call TRBD1 (5 bases). Trimming stripped 4 bases from V and 5 bases from J, with 11 bases between. This CDR3 region has 13 residues. Germline assignment: CDR1 SEHNR and CDR2 FQNEAQ (reference sequence). The CDR3 coding sequence is TGTGCCAGCAGCTGGGGCCCAAGGACTGAAGCTTTCTTT. Protein sequence: CASSWGPRTEAFF. The full variable domain, rest sourced from reference TRBV7-9 and TRBJ1-1, is DTGVSQNPRHKITKRGQNVTFRCDPISEHNRLYWYRQTLGQGPEFLTYFQNEAQLEKSRLLSDRFSAERPKGSFSTLEIQRTEQGDSAMYLCASSWGPRTEAFFGQGTRLTVV.

The rearrangement uses TRBV27 and TRBJ1-5; D uncertain. Germline V gene lookup returns CDR1 MNHEY and CDR2 SMNVEV (reference sequence). The CDR3 has 16 residues. Trimming removed 4 bases at V and 7 bases at J, with 20 bases between. CDR3 sequence (DNA): TGTGCCAGCAGTTCCCATCGTGGAGGGTCCGGACAGCCCCAGCATTTT. Its protein product is CASSSHRGGSGQPQHF.

V is TRBV7-2 and J is TRBJ2-7, with 8 bases fitting TRBD2. Germline V CDR1 and CDR2: SGHTA, FQGNSA. The CDR3 loop spans 14 amino acids. J lost 6 bases, V lost 5 bases, and 9 bases had no gene match. Here the CDR3 reads CASSQTGGPGEQYF. CDR3 coding DNA: TGTGCCAGCAGCCAAACGGGGGGGCCCGGCGAGCAGTACTTC.

This clone was observed a single time. The chain joins TRBV27 to TRBJ2-5; a possible D gene is TRBD2 (6 bases). The CDR3 is made up of 14 amino acids. V lost 5 bases to trimming and J lost 6 bases, with 16 bases between them. The V gene's germline CDR1 is MNHEY and CDR2 SMNVEV (reference sequence). CDR3 sequence: CASSPMGGVKTQYF. The DNA for the CDR3 is TGTGCCAGCAGTCCGATGGGGGGAGTGAAGACCCAGTACTTC.

This clone was observed a handful of times. The rearrangement links TRBV29-1 to TRBJ1-2, with a possible D match to TRBD1 (6 bases). CDR3 length: 14 amino acids. V dropped 3 bases and J dropped 8 bases, with 19 bases sitting between them. Germline lookup yields CDR1 SQVTM and CDR2 ANQGSEA. The CDR3 loop reads CSVELETRGAGYTF. The CDR3 region has the DNA TGCAGCGTTGAGTTAGAGACACGGGGGGCGGGCTACACCTTC.

The V and J genes are TRBV6-1 and TRBJ1-4; weak D call: TRBD1 (5 bases). V shed 5 bases and J shed 5 bases, with 12 bases lying between them. This CDR3 contains 14 residues. CDR1 and CDR2 (germline): MNHNS, SASEGT. The CDR3 is CASSPGGENEKLFF. CDR3 bases: TGTGCCAGCAGTCCGGGGGGGGAGAATGAAAAACTGTTTTTT.

Only a few counts were recorded for this clone. This sequence joins TRBV11-2 and TRBJ2-1, with 7 bases fitting TRBD2. V gave up 7 bases and J gave up 5 bases; unmatched junction bases: 20. This CDR3 has 18 residues. Germline V gives CDR1 SGHAT, CDR2 FQNNGV. The DNA of the CDR3 is TGTGCCAGCATCCTGTTTCCGGGAGGATCCCAAGCCGACAATGAGCAGTTCTTC. Encoded protein: CASILFPGGSQADNEQFF.

This chain connects TRBV10-2 to TRBJ2-1; D ambiguous. The ends were cut back, 10 bases at V and 6 bases at J, with 10 bases in the middle. CDR1 is WSHSY and CDR2 is SAAADI in the germline V gene. The CDR3 runs to 11 residues. This CDR3 is CATLESNEQFF. The CDR3 DNA is TGCGCCACGCTGGAGAGCAATGAGCAGTTCTTC.

The chain uses TRBV10-1 and TRBJ2-3; D not resolved. Germline-derived CDR1 and CDR2 are WNHNN and SYGVQD (reference sequence). V lost 2 bases to trimming and J lost 3 bases, with 6 bases between them. This CDR3 has 13 amino acids. The CDR3 reads CASSEAETDTQYF. Written as DNA, the CDR3 is TGCGCCAGCAGTGAGGCAGAAACAGATACGCAGTATTTT.

The chain uses TRBV10-3 and TRBJ1-1; maybe TRBD1 (5 bases). The CDR3 is 14 amino acids. The V and J ends lost 6 bases and 2 bases respectively, with 13 bases between them. CDR1 is ENHRY, CDR2 SYGVKD, per germline. CDR3 amino acids: CAIRNSGRNTEAFF. DNA for the CDR3: TGTGCCATCAGGAACTCAGGGCGAAACACTGAAGCTTTCTTT.

The J gene is TRBJ2-3, the V gene TRBV18; 10 nucleotides agree with TRBD2. V lost 6 bases and J lost 7; bases outside the gene matches: 10. The CDR3 totals 15 residues. Per the germline V gene, CDR1 is KGHSH and CDR2 is LQKENI. The CDR3 DNA reads TGTGCCAGCTCGCGTACTAGCGGGGAATTTCATACGCAGTATTTT. Protein: CASSRTSGEFHTQYF.

This chain uses TRBV30 with TRBJ2-5; TRBD1 agrees at 10 bases. The J call could be wrong; TRBJ2-7 is a better fit for the DNA end. CDR1 and CDR2 from the germline V gene are GTSNPN and SVGIG (reference sequence). The CDR3 loop spans 14 amino acids. In DNA form, the CDR3 reads TGTGCCTGGTCCGGGACAGGGGTCATCGACGAGCAGTACTTC. Its protein product is CAWSGTGVIDEQYF.

V is TRBV27 and J is TRBJ2-1, with D possibly TRBD2 on 5 matching bases. V gave up 2 bases and J gave up 5 bases, with 16 bases separating them. This CDR3 has 16 residues. Germline V gene lookup returns CDR1 MNHEY and CDR2 SMNVEV (reference sequence). Written as DNA, the CDR3 is TGTGCCAGCAGTTTAGGCGGCGGGCTGACCCACAATGAGCAGTTCTTC. Translating gives CASSLGGGLTHNEQFF.

This chain uses TRBV10-3 with TRBJ2-1; maybe TRBD2 (5 bases). The CDR3 covers 12 residues. CDR1 is ENHRY, CDR2 SYGVKD, per germline. V was clipped by 5 bases and J by 7 bases, with 9 bases between them. DNA for the CDR3: TGTGCCATCAGTCTAGCCGAGAATGAGCAGTTCTTC. The encoded protein is CAISLAENEQFF.

The V gene is TRBV25-1, the J gene TRBJ2-5, with a possible D match to TRBD1 (6 bases). The end of the DNA aligns better with TRBJ2-7, so the J call may be wrong. The CDR3 sequence is 13 residues long. Looked up from germline, CDR1 is MGHDK and CDR2 is SYGVNS. CDR3 in amino acids: CASTLGTLHEQYF. In DNA, the CDR3 is TGTGCCAGCACCCTTGGGACATTACACGAGCAGTACTTC.

The chain uses TRBV13 and TRBJ2-1; tentative D call: TRBD2 (6 bases). V lost 1 base to trimming and J lost 8 bases, with 9 bases between them. The CDR3 covers 13 residues. CDR1 is PRHDT, CDR2 FYEKMQ, per germline (reference sequence). CDR3 amino acids: CASSLALAHEQFF. CDR3 nucleotide sequence: TGTGCCAGCAGCTTAGCACTAGCCCATGAGCAGTTCTTC.

This CDR3 reads CASSLSGGGYEQYF. CDR3 nucleotide sequence: TGTGCCAGCAGCTTGTCAGGGGGCGGCTACGAGCAGTACTTC. The chain uses TRBV7-2 and TRBJ2-7, with TRBD1 matching 8 bases. Germline assignment: CDR1 SGHTA and CDR2 FQGNSA. This CDR3 comprises 14 residues. V lost 3 bases, J lost 3 bases, and 4 bases stayed unmatched.

The CDR3 reads CASSPNPGGENNEQFF. The DNA of the CDR3 is TGTGCCAGCAGCCCCAACCCGGGGGGAGAAAACAATGAGCAGTTCTTC. The rearrangement joins TRBV4-2 to TRBJ2-1, with 7 bases identical to TRBD2. The V segment lost 4 bases and the J segment 5 bases; nucleotides outside the gene matches: 11. CDR1 is LGHNA, CDR2 YNFKEQ, per germline. The CDR3 contains 16 residues.